The 20 T cell receptor beta chains listed next were all sequenced from one sample in a study of metastatic and nonmetastatic thyroid tumors. Thyroid surgery was preceded by no treatment in any patient. Using MiXCR, TCRdb reanalyzed the PCR reads. The sample includes roughly 12,000 clones, less than 50% of them seen just once. The sample taken for sequencing was tumor tissue. These receptors were taken from a female donor with papillary thyroid cancer or a benign thyroid nodule (not recorded which). Some clones in this sample may be carry-over from other donors' samples.

This chain links TRBV15 with TRBJ1-1, with a weak D call TRBD1 (5 bases). This CDR3 spans 13 amino acids. Germline CDR1 reads LNHNV; CDR2 reads YYDKDF (reference sequence). The V end lost 0 bases, the J end lost 6 bases, and 8 bases lay between the germline ends. CDR3 DNA sequence: TGTGCCACCAGCAGAGAGGGAGGGGCTGAAGCTTTCTTT. It translates to CATSREGGAEAFF.

In its sample, this clone was seen a few times. The genes are TRBV6-1 and TRBJ2-1; possible D gene TRBD2, 6 bases. V was pared by 10 bases and J by 0 bases, with 16 bases between. The CDR3 is made up of 15 amino acids. In germline, CDR1 is MNHNS, CDR2 SASEGT. The CDR3 spells CATQGLSSSYNEQFF. The CDR3 nucleotides are TGTGCCACCCAGGGACTCTCGAGCTCCTACAATGAGCAGTTCTTC.

Here the CDR3 DNA reads TGTGCCAGCAGCCCAGAGGGGTACAGGGGGAATGAGCAGTTCTTC. Residues: CASSPEGYRGNEQFF. The chain recombines TRBV11-2 with TRBJ2-1, with 8 bases identical to TRBD1. The CDR3 is made up of 15 amino acids. Trimming removed 5 bases from V and 7 bases from J; junction bases left unmatched: 10. CDR1 and CDR2 from the germline V gene are SGHAT and FQNNGV. The full variable domain, in which reference TRBV11-2 and TRBJ2-1 provide the parts outside the CDR3, is EAGVAQSPRYKIIEKRQSVAFWCNPISGHATLYWYQQILGQGPKLLIQFQNNGVVDDSQLPKDRFSAERLKGVDSTLKIQPAKLEDSAVYLCASSPEGYRGNEQFFGPGTRLTVL.

J is TRBJ2-3 and V is TRBV6-1; D is ambiguous. V shed 8 bases and J shed 3 bases, with 18 bases lying between them. CDR1 MNHNS and CDR2 SASEGT come from the germline V gene. This CDR3 comprises 15 residues. CDR3 sequence reads: CASFGFGLKTDTQYF. The CDR3 coding sequence is TGTGCCAGCTTCGGGTTTGGTCTGAAGACAGATACGCAGTATTTT.

J is TRBJ1-6 and V is TRBV7-6; D is unclear. V lost 1 base and J lost 7, with 14 bases in between. The CDR3 sequence is 16 residues long. CDR1 SGHVS and CDR2 FNYEAQ come from the germline V gene. The CDR3 nucleotides are TGTGCCAGCAGCTTAGTATCGGACGGAGGAAATTCACCCCTCCACTTT. Translation gives CASSLVSDGGNSPLHF.

V and J are TRBV7-6 and TRBJ1-1; weak D call: TRBD1 (6 bases). CDR1 and CDR2 from the germline V gene are SGHVS and FNYEAQ. Trimming pared 5 bases from V and 1 base from J, leaving 14 bases between. The CDR3 has 15 amino acids. The DNA of the CDR3 is TGTGCCAGCAGCATATTACAGGGATGGAACACTGAAGCTTTCTTT. Its protein is CASSILQGWNTEAFF.

The chain combines TRBV6-1 with TRBJ1-5; TRBD1 matches 7 bases. The germline V gene has CDR1 MNHNS and CDR2 SASEGT. V lost 3 bases and J lost 7; bases outside the gene matches: 3. This CDR3 contains 13 residues. CDR3 DNA: TGTGCCAGCAGTGAGGCAGGGGGGCAGCCCCAGCATTTT. It is translated as CASSEAGGQPQHF.

This chain joins TRBV7-9 and TRBJ2-3; D uncertain. This CDR3 is 14 amino acids long. The germline gives CDR1 SEHNR, CDR2 FQNEAQ (reference sequence). Trimming removed 1 base at V and 5 bases at J, with 10 bases between. DNA for the CDR3: TGTGCCAGCAGCTTAGGAAGTCCCGGAGATACGCAGTATTTT. Protein sequence: CASSLGSPGDTQYF.

In its sample, this clone was seen once. This chain links TRBV9 with TRBJ2-1; D may correspond to TRBD1 or TRBD2 (7 bases each). This CDR3 has 16 amino acids. The V gene lost 0 bases and the J gene lost 5 bases, with 15 bases spanning the gap. Germline lookup yields CDR1 SGDLS and CDR2 YYNGEE. CDR3 protein: CASSVEGGTAHNEQFF. CDR3 DNA sequence: TGTGCCAGCAGCGTAGAGGGGGGGACAGCCCACAATGAGCAGTTCTTC.

The chain employs TRBV30 and TRBJ2-6; TRBD1 matches 8 bases. CDR3 length: 16 residues. Per germline, CDR1 GTSNPN and CDR2 SVGIG (reference sequence). After removal of 4 bases from V and 0 bases from J, the junction contained 5 bases not matched to a gene. As DNA, the CDR3 is TGTGCCTGGATGGGACAGGTGAACTCTGGGGCCAACGTCCTGACTTTC. It translates to CAWMGQVNSGANVLTF.

The V and J genes are TRBV12-3 or TRBV12-4 and TRBJ2-1; TRBD2 is a possible D gene (6 bases). The CDR3 totals 11 residues. The V end was cut by 4 bases, the J end by 15 bases, with 13 bases between. CDR3 sequence (DNA): TGTGCCAGCAGTTCCGGGACTTCGGGGTTCTTC. Translating it yields CASSSGTSGFF.

This chain joins TRBV20-1 and TRBJ1-2; 7 bases align to TRBD1. This CDR3 spans 14 amino acids. CDR1 and CDR2 (germline): DFQATT, SNEGSKA (reference sequence). V gave up 0 bases and J gave up 5 bases; unmatched junction bases: 6. The CDR3 protein is CSARESQGGYGYTF. The CDR3 DNA sequence: TGCAGTGCTAGAGAGAGCCAGGGGGGGTATGGCTACACCTTC.

A single count supports this clone. This chain joins TRBV5-1 and TRBJ2-7, with TRBD1 matching 9 bases. The CDR3 is 17 amino acids. Germline values: CDR1 SGHRS, CDR2 YFSETQ. The trim removed 2 bases at V and 4 bases at J, leaving 13 bases unmatched. CDR3 amino acids: CASSFTGGAGNVYEQYF. CDR3 in DNA: TGCGCCAGCAGCTTCACAGGGGGCGCGGGCAATGTTTACGAGCAGTACTTC.

This clone appeared many times. V is TRBV3-1 and J is TRBJ2-7, with 9 bases that match TRBD1. Germline trimming cut 4 bases from V and 4 bases from J; bases unmatched to any gene: 8. In germline, CDR1 is LGHDT, CDR2 YNNKEL (reference sequence). This CDR3 comprises 15 residues. This chain's CDR3 is CASSPLGTGRYEQYF. In nucleotides, the CDR3 is TGTGCCAGCAGCCCGCTTGGGACAGGGAGATACGAGCAGTACTTC.

V is TRBV5-1 and J is TRBJ1-2; possible D gene TRBD1, 6 bases. Trimming cost V 0 bases and J 6 bases, with 18 bases left between them. Germline values: CDR1 SGHRS, CDR2 YFSETQ. CDR3 size: 16 residues. The CDR3 is CASSLAVGQPSNGYTF. The CDR3 region has the DNA TGCGCCAGCAGCTTGGCCGTAGGACAGCCTTCGAATGGCTACACCTTC.

This clone was picked up a small number of times. The V call is TRBV19, the J call TRBJ1-2; TRBD1 agrees at 8 bases. V shed 5 bases and J 2 bases; nucleotides not matched to a gene: 13. Germline CDR1 and CDR2: LNHDA and SQIVND (reference sequence). The CDR3 length is 17 residues. The CDR3 bases are TGTGCCAGTAGTCAACACTCGGGACAGGTTAGGAACTATGGCTACACCTTC. Its translation: CASSQHSGQVRNYGYTF.

The chain couples TRBV7-2 to TRBJ1-1; D unresolved. Trimming took 4 bases from V and 2 from J, leaving 8 bases between them. The CDR3 runs 13 residues. Germline V lookup: CDR1 SGHTA, CDR2 FQGNSA. The CDR3 DNA is TGTGCCAGCAGCTCCATCCATAACACTGAAGCTTTCTTT. Its translation: CASSSIHNTEAFF.

A few counts support this clone. The V call is TRBV5-1, the J call TRBJ2-1; D perhaps matches TRBD1 (6 bases). Per germline, CDR1 SGHRS and CDR2 YFSETQ. V gave up 0 bases and J gave up 4 bases, with 11 bases separating them. This CDR3 comprises 15 residues. This chain's CDR3 is CASSLDVGGYNEQFF. DNA for the CDR3: TGCGCCAGCAGCTTGGACGTAGGGGGATACAATGAGCAGTTCTTC.

The chain links TRBV12-3 or TRBV12-4 to TRBJ1-5; 10 bases agree with TRBD1. The CDR3 is made up of 15 amino acids. Losses at the gene ends were 6 bases for V and 3 bases for J; bases not matched to a gene: 5. The CDR3 sequence is CASSPGTGVNQPQHF. The CDR3 DNA is TGTGCCAGCAGCCCCGGGACAGGGGTCAATCAGCCCCAGCATTTT.

The chain joins TRBV20-1 to TRBJ2-3; no firm D call. In germline, CDR1 is DFQATT, CDR2 SNEGSKA (reference sequence). The CDR3 runs 12 residues. V shed 5 bases and J shed 4 bases, with 10 bases lying between them. This CDR3 reads CSAYIPADTQYF. CDR3 sequence (DNA): TGCAGTGCTTACATCCCGGCAGATACGCAGTATTTT.